This T cell receptor (beta chain) stems from a study of blood T cell repertoires in COVID-19. The table came from immunoSEQ multiplex PCR; TCRdb's copy has only in-frame clones and leaves some out. The sample gives 250,000 to 350,000 clones, about nine tenths of which show up once; 0.94% is in the top ten. The CDR3 is 20 amino acids. V trimming: 5 bases; J trimming: 2 bases; junction bases outside the gene matches: 20. CDR1 is SGHNT and CDR2 is YENEEA in the germline V gene. This receptor was taken from a woman between 40 and 50 years old who had recovered from COVID-19. The sequenced material came from peripheral blood. This chain connects TRBV11-3 to TRBJ2-3; 9 bases align to TRBD2. CDR3 nucleotide sequence: TGTGCCAGCAGCCGCGCTACATGGGGGAAAAGACTAGCGGACACAGATACGCAGTATTTT. Protein product: CASSRATWGKRLADTDTQYF.